The rows below give T cell receptor beta chains drawn from one sample of a study of molecular identifiers for immune sequencing clone quantification. TCRdb used MiXCR to reprocess the PCR reads, holding one entry per CDR3 protein. The sample records about 98,000 distinct CDR3 sequences, about 35% being singletons. The sample was naive CD8+ T cells from blood, with Jurkat cell RNA spiked in. These receptors were collected from a human donor in good health. Some libraries in this study had Jurkat cell RNA spiked in. Each CDR3 is given with its conserved first and last residue. A D gene is named only where the DNA matches it firmly. Only part of the rows carry a size: once, few, many, or a class if the clone is expanded.

cdr3_nt: TGCGCCAGCAGCTTGAGGCGAGAGCGGGGTGAAGCTTTCTTT
cdr3_aa: CASSLRRERGEAFF
d_call: NA
v_call: TRBV5-1
j_call: TRBJ1-1
clone_size: few

cdr3_nt: TGCGCCAGCAGCTTGGCTCCTGACAGGGCTCGAACCTACGAGCAGTACTTC
cdr3_aa: CASSLAPDRARTYEQYF
d_call: TRBD1
v_call: TRBV5-1
j_call: TRBJ2-7
clone_size: NA

cdr3_nt: TGTGCCACCGGGCGGGGCACCGGGGAGCTGTTTTTT
cdr3_aa: CATGRGTGELFF
d_call: NA
v_call: TRBV24-1
j_call: TRBJ2-2
clone_size: many

cdr3_nt: TGTGCCAGCAGTTTTGTCTTGGGGGTCGGCAATCAGCCCCAGCATTTT
cdr3_aa: CASSFVLGVGNQPQHF
d_call: NA
v_call: TRBV28
j_call: TRBJ1-5
clone_size: NA

cdr3_nt: TGTGCCAGCAGTTTATCTTCGAGCGGGAGGGCCTACAATGAGCAGTTCTTC
cdr3_aa: CASSLSSSGRAYNEQFF
d_call: TRBD2
v_call: TRBV27
j_call: TRBJ2-1
clone_size: few

cdr3_nt: TGCAGCGTTGTTCTGGGACAGGGGCCCTACGAGCAGTACTTC
cdr3_aa: CSVVLGQGPYEQYF
d_call: TRBD1
v_call: TRBV29-1
j_call: TRBJ2-7
clone_size: many

cdr3_nt: TGTGCCAGCAGAACGGGGAAGATTCAGTACTTC
cdr3_aa: CASRTGKIQYF
d_call: NA
v_call: TRBV6-2/TRBV6-3
j_call: TRBJ2-4
clone_size: few

cdr3_nt: TGTGCCAGCAGTCGCAGGGGAACAGATACGCAGTATTTT
cdr3_aa: CASSRRGTDTQYF
d_call: NA
v_call: TRBV27
j_call: TRBJ2-3
clone_size: few

cdr3_nt: TGTGCCAGCAGCGAAGATCGGACGGAGTATGGCTACACCTTC
cdr3_aa: CASSEDRTEYGYTF
d_call: NA
v_call: TRBV9
j_call: TRBJ1-2
clone_size: NA

cdr3_nt: TGTGCCACCAGTGACAGGGACAGTTATAGCAATCAGCCCCAGCATTTT
cdr3_aa: CATSDRDSYSNQPQHF
d_call: TRBD1
v_call: TRBV24-1
j_call: TRBJ1-5
clone_size: NA

cdr3_nt: TGTGCCAGCAGCTTAGATTGGACTAGCGAGTCCTACGAGCAGTACTTC
cdr3_aa: CASSLDWTSESYEQYF
d_call: TRBD2
v_call: TRBV11-2
j_call: TRBJ2-7
clone_size: few

cdr3_nt: TGTGCCAGCAGTTTTAGCGGGAGTGACAAAGAGCAGTTCTTC
cdr3_aa: CASSFSGSDKEQFF
d_call: TRBD2
v_call: TRBV28
j_call: TRBJ2-1
clone_size: NA

cdr3_nt: TGTGCCAGCAGCACAACAGGGGGCCAAGAGACCCAGTACTTC
cdr3_aa: CASSTTGGQETQYF
d_call: TRBD1
v_call: TRBV7-9
j_call: TRBJ2-5
clone_size: NA

cdr3_nt: TGCGCCAGCAGCCCGGACAGTAGCAATCAGCCCCAGCATTTT
cdr3_aa: CASSPDSSNQPQHF
d_call: NA
v_call: TRBV5-1
j_call: TRBJ1-5
clone_size: many

cdr3_nt: TGTGCCAGCAGCCAAGGAACAGGGGCAACTTTCTTT
cdr3_aa: CASSQGTGATFF
d_call: TRBD1
v_call: TRBV4-2
j_call: TRBJ1-1
clone_size: NA

cdr3_nt: TGCAGTGCTAGTATCAGGGACAGGGTCTCCTACGAGCAGTACTTC
cdr3_aa: CSASIRDRVSYEQYF
d_call: TRBD1
v_call: TRBV20-1
j_call: TRBJ2-7
clone_size: NA

cdr3_nt: TGTGCCAGCAACGACCGGCGGAAAGAGACCCAGTACTTC
cdr3_aa: CASNDRRKETQYF
d_call: NA
v_call: TRBV28
j_call: TRBJ2-5
clone_size: many

cdr3_nt: TGTGCCAGCACGTCTCGCTCGGATACGCAGTATTTT
cdr3_aa: CASTSRSDTQYF
d_call: NA
v_call: TRBV28
j_call: TRBJ2-3
clone_size: many

cdr3_nt: TGTGCCAGCAGTTTATCGGCAGGCCGGTCCAATGAAAAACTGTTTTTT
cdr3_aa: CASSLSAGRSNEKLFF
d_call: NA
v_call: TRBV28
j_call: TRBJ1-4
clone_size: few

cdr3_nt: TGTGCCAGCAGCTTGAGCTTGGGAAGAGAGACCCAGTACTTC
cdr3_aa: CASSLSLGRETQYF
d_call: NA
v_call: TRBV5-6
j_call: TRBJ2-5
clone_size: NA

cdr3_nt: TGTGCCACCAGCAGAGTTGGGGGGGAGTACAATGAGCAGTTCTTC
cdr3_aa: CATSRVGGEYNEQFF
d_call: TRBD2
v_call: TRBV15
j_call: TRBJ2-1
clone_size: NA

cdr3_nt: TGTGCCATCAGTGGGGCGGGTAGCCCTGAAGCTTTCTTT
cdr3_aa: CAISGAGSPEAFF
d_call: NA
v_call: TRBV10-3
j_call: TRBJ1-1
clone_size: many

cdr3_nt: TGTGCCAGCTCCCGGACAGGGGAATATGAACAGTACTTC
cdr3_aa: CASSRTGEYEQYF
d_call: TRBD1
v_call: TRBV5-3
j_call: TRBJ2-7
clone_size: few

cdr3_nt: TGTGCCAGCGCCCTCCTCGACGAGCAGTACTTC
cdr3_aa: CASALLDEQYF
d_call: NA
v_call: TRBV2
j_call: TRBJ2-7
clone_size: NA

cdr3_nt: TGTGCCAGCAGCCTTGACTGGAACACTGAAGCTTTCTTT
cdr3_aa: CASSLDWNTEAFF
d_call: NA
v_call: TRBV5-6
j_call: TRBJ1-1
clone_size: many

cdr3_nt: TGTGCCAGCACCACACCCAGGCAGCCCCAGCATTTT
cdr3_aa: CASTTPRQPQHF
d_call: NA
v_call: TRBV12-3/TRBV12-4
j_call: TRBJ1-5
clone_size: many

cdr3_nt: TGTGCCAGCAGTTACTCGGCCGGTGGTGACAGCTTTAATGAAAAACTGTTTTTT
cdr3_aa: CASSYSAGGDSFNEKLFF
d_call: NA
v_call: TRBV6-2/TRBV6-3
j_call: TRBJ1-4
clone_size: few

cdr3_nt: TGTGCTAGTGGTTTGCCCGGGATTTACGAGCAGTACTTC
cdr3_aa: CASGLPGIYEQYF
d_call: NA
v_call: TRBV12-5
j_call: TRBJ2-7
clone_size: NA

cdr3_nt: TGTGCCAGCAGTTTCGGGACCCCTAGGTCCTACGAGCAGTACTTC
cdr3_aa: CASSFGTPRSYEQYF
d_call: NA
v_call: TRBV27
j_call: TRBJ2-7
clone_size: few

cdr3_nt: TGTGCCAGCAGTTCGAGCCGCCTAGCGTTTCTAGATACGCAGTATTTT
cdr3_aa: CASSSSRLAFLDTQYF
d_call: NA
v_call: TRBV7-8
j_call: TRBJ2-3
clone_size: NA

cdr3_nt: TGTGCCAGCAGCCCCCCCGTGGCGGGAGGGCCCGTGTTCCCCTACGAGCAGTACTTC
cdr3_aa: CASSPPVAGGPVFPYEQYF
d_call: TRBD2
v_call: TRBV6-5
j_call: TRBJ2-7
clone_size: few

cdr3_nt: TGCGCCAGCAGTCAATCGCCCAAAAGCTCCTACGAGCAGTACTTC
cdr3_aa: CASSQSPKSSYEQYF
d_call: NA
v_call: TRBV23-1
j_call: TRBJ2-7
clone_size: NA

cdr3_nt: TGTGCCAGCAGTTTGTTTCTTGCGGGAGCCTACGAGCAGTACTTC
cdr3_aa: CASSLFLAGAYEQYF
d_call: TRBD2
v_call: TRBV28
j_call: TRBJ2-7
clone_size: NA

cdr3_nt: TGTGCCAGTTTTTTTTTCCCGAACACTGAAGCTTTCTTT
cdr3_aa: CASFFFPNTEAFF
d_call: NA
v_call: TRBV18
j_call: TRBJ1-1
clone_size: NA

cdr3_nt: TGTGCCAGCAGTTCCCTTGGGACCCTGAATCAAGATACGCAGTATTTT
cdr3_aa: CASSSLGTLNQDTQYF
d_call: NA
v_call: TRBV11-2
j_call: TRBJ2-3
clone_size: many

cdr3_nt: TGTGCCAGCAGAACTCTAATCAGGCGGACAGATACGCAGTATTTT
cdr3_aa: CASRTLIRRTDTQYF
d_call: NA
v_call: TRBV28
j_call: TRBJ2-3
clone_size: many

cdr3_nt: TGTGCCAGCAGTCCCTCGGACCAGCCCTACACAGATACGCAGAATTTT
cdr3_aa: CASSPSDQPYTDTQNF
d_call: NA
v_call: TRBV28
j_call: TRBJ2-3
clone_size: NA

cdr3_nt: NA
cdr3_aa: CASSFLAGRNYNTPIHF
d_call: NA
v_call: TRBV12-3/TRBV12-4
j_call: TRBJ1-6
clone_size: NA

cdr3_nt: TGCGCCAGCAGCCAAAAGGAGACCCAGTACTTC
cdr3_aa: CASSQKETQYF
d_call: NA
v_call: TRBV4-1
j_call: TRBJ2-5
clone_size: few

cdr3_nt: TGTGCCAGCAGGGATGCCGGGGAGCTGTTTTTT
cdr3_aa: CASRDAGELFF
d_call: NA
v_call: TRBV6-2/TRBV6-3
j_call: TRBJ2-2
clone_size: NA

cdr3_nt: TGCGCCAGCAGCCAAGGAGGGGCGAACACCAAAGAATTT
cdr3_aa: CASSQGGANTKEF
d_call: NA
v_call: TRBV4-3
j_call: TRBJ1-3
clone_size: once

cdr3_nt: TGCAGTGCCGTGGCTAGCGGGAGAACCGGGGAGCTGTTTTTT
cdr3_aa: CSAVASGRTGELFF
d_call: TRBD2
v_call: TRBV20-1
j_call: TRBJ2-2
clone_size: few

cdr3_nt: TGCAGTGCTAGAACAACTAGCGGGGACTACGAGCAGTACTTC
cdr3_aa: CSARTTSGDYEQYF
d_call: TRBD2
v_call: TRBV20-1
j_call: TRBJ2-7
clone_size: few

cdr3_nt: TGTGCCAGTAGTATGACTAGCGGGAGAATTGGAGAGACCCAGTACTTC
cdr3_aa: CASSMTSGRIGETQYF
d_call: TRBD2
v_call: TRBV19
j_call: TRBJ2-5
clone_size: few

cdr3_nt: TGTGCCAGCAGCCCGGACTTATACGAGCAGTACTTC
cdr3_aa: CASSPDLYEQYF
d_call: NA
v_call: TRBV6-5
j_call: TRBJ2-7
clone_size: NA

cdr3_nt: TGTGCCACCGAGGGGCCCACAGCTTCGAACACCGGGGAGCTGTTTTTT
cdr3_aa: CATEGPTASNTGELFF
d_call: NA
v_call: TRBV24-1
j_call: TRBJ2-2
clone_size: NA